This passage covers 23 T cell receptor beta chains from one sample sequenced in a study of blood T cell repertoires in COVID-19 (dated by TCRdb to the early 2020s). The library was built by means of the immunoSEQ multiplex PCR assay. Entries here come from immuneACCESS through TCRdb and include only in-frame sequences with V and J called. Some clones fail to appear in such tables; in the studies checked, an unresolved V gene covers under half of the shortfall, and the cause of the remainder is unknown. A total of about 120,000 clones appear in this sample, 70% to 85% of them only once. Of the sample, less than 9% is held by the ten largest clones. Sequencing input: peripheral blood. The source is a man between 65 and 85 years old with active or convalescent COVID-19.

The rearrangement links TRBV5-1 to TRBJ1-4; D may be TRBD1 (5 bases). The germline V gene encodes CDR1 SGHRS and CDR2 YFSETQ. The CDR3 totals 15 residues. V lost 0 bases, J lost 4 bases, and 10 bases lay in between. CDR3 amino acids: CASSLDGRGNEKLFF. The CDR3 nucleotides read TGCGCCAGCAGCTTGGACGGTAGGGGTAATGAAAAACTGTTTTTT.

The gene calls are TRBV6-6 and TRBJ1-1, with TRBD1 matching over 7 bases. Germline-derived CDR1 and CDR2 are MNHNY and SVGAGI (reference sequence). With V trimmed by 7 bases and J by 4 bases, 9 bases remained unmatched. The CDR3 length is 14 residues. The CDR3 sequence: CASKPITGATEAFF. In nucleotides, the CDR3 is TGTGCCAGCAAACCCATAACAGGGGCCACTGAAGCTTTCTTT.

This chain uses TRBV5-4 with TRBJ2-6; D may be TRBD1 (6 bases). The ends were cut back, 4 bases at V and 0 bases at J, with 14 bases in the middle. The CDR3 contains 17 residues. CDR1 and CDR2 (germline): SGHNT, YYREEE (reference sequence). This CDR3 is CASSRGRQDSGANVLTF. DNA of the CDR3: TGTGCCAGCAGCAGGGGAAGACAGGACTCTGGGGCCAACGTCCTGACTTTC.

Here the CDR3 reads CAWTRDLPEAFF. The DNA for the CDR3 is TGTGCCTGGACCCGGGATTTACCTGAAGCTTTCTTT. The chain joins TRBV30 to TRBJ1-1, with D unresolved. Trimming stripped 4 bases from V and 6 bases from J, with 12 bases between. CDR1 and CDR2 (germline): GTSNPN, SVGIG (reference sequence). The CDR3 is 12 residues long.

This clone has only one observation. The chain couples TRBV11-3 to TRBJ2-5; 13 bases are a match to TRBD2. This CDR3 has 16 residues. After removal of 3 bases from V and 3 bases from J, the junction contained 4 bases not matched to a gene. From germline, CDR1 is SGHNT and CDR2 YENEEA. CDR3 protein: CASSFPLAGGKETQYF. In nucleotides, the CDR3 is TGTGCCAGCAGCTTCCCACTAGCGGGAGGGAAAGAGACCCAGTACTTC.

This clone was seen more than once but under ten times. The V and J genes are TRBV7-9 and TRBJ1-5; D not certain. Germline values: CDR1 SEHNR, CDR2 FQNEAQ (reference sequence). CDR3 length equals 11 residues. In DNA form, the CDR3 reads TGTGCGGCGGGTAGCAATCAGCCCCAGCATTTT. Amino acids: CAAGSNQPQHF. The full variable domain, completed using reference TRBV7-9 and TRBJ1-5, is DTGVSQNPRHKITKRGQNVTFRCDPISEHNRLYWYRQTLGQGPEFLTYFQNEAQLEKSRLLSDRFSAERPKGSFSTLEIQRTEQGDSAMYLCAAGSNQPQHFGDGTRLSIL.

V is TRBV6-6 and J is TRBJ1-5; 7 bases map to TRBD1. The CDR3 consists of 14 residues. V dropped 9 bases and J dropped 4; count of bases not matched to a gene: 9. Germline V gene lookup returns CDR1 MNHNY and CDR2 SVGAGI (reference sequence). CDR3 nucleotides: TGTGCCAGGGGAACAGGGGCTAAAAATCAGCCCCAGCATTTT. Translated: CARGTGAKNQPQHF.

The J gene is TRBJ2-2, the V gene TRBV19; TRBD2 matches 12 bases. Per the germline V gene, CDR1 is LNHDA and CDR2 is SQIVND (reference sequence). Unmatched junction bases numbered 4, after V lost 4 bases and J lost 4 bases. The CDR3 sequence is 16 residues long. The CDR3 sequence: CASSKGLAGPTGELFF. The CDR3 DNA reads TGTGCCAGTAGTAAGGGACTAGCGGGCCCCACCGGGGAGCTGTTTTTT. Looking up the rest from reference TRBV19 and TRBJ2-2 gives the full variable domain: DGGITQSPKYLFRKEGQNVTLSCEQNLNHDAMYWYRQDPGQGLRLIYYSQIVNDFQKGDIAEGYSVSREKKESFPLTVTSAQKNPTAFYLCASSKGLAGPTGELFFGEGSRLTVL.

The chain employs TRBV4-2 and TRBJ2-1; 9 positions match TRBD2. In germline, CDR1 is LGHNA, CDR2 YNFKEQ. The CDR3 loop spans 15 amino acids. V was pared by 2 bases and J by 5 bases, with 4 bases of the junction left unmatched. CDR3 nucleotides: TGTGCCAGCAGCCAAATGACTAGCGGAAACAATGAGCAGTTCTTC. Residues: CASSQMTSGNNEQFF.

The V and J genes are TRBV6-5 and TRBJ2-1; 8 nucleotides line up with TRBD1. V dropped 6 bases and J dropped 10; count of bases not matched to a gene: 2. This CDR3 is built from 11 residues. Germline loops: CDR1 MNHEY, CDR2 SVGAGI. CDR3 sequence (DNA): TGTGCCAGCAGACGGGACAGGGAGCAGTTCTTC. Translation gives CASRRDREQFF.

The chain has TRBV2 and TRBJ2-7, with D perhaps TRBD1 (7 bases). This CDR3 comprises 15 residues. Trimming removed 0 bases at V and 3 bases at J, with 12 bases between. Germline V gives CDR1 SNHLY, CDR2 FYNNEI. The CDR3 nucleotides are TGTGCCAGCAGTGAAGCGCAGGGGGGATTCTACGAGCAGTACTTC. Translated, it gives CASSEAQGGFYEQYF.

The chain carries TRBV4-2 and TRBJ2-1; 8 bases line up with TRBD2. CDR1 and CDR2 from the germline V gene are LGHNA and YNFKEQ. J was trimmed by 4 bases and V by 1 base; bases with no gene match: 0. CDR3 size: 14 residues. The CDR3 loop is CASSQAGGYNEQFF. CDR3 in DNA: TGTGCCAGCAGCCAAGCGGGGGGGTACAATGAGCAGTTCTTC.

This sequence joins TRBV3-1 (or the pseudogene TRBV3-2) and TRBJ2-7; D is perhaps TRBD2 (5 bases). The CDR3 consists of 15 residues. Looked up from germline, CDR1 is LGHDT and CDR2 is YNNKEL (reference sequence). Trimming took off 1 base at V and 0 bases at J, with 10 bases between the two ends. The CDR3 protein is CASSQGLGSSYEQYF. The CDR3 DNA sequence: TGTGCCAGCAGCCAAGGTCTGGGGAGCTCCTACGAGCAGTACTTC.

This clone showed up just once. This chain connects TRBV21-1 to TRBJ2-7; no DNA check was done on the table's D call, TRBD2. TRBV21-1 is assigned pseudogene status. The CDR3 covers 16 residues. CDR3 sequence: CASSKGGGRVVYEQYF. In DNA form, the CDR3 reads TGTGCCAGCAGCAAAGGTGGCGGGAGGGTTGTCTACGAGCAGTACTTC.

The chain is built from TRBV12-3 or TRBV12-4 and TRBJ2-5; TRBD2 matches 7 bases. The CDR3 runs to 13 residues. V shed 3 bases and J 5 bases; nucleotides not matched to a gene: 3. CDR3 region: CASSLGGSETQYF. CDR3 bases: TGTGCCAGCAGTTTGGGGGGGTCGGAGACCCAGTACTTC.

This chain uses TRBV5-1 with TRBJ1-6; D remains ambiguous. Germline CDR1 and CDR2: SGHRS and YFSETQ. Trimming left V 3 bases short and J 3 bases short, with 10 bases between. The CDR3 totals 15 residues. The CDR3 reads CASSSREVYNSPLHF. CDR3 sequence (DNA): TGCGCCAGCAGCTCTAGGGAGGTCTATAATTCACCCCTCCACTTT.

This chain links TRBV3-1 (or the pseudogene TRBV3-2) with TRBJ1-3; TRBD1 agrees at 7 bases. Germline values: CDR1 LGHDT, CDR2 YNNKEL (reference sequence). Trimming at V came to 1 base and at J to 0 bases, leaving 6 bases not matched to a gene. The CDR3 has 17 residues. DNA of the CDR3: TGTGCCAGCAGCCAAGGTGGTAGGGGGCTCTCTGGAAACACCATATATTTT. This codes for CASSQGGRGLSGNTIYF.

The chain's CDR3 is CASSLGREWDTQYF. The CDR3 coding sequence is TGTGCCAGCAGCTTAGGGAGGGAGTGGGATACGCAGTATTTT. The rearrangement joins TRBV7-8 to TRBJ2-3; the D gene is possibly TRBD2 (6 bases). Germline V gene lookup returns CDR1 SGHVS and CDR2 FQNEAQ. The CDR3 runs 14 residues. Between the trimmed V and J ends, which lost 1 base and 6 bases, there was a span of 11 bases.

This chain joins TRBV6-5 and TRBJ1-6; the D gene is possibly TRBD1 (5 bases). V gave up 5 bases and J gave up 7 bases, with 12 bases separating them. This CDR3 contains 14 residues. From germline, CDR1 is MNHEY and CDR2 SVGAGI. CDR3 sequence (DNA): TGTGCCAGCAGTCGGGTGTGGGGCAATTCACCCCTCCACTTT. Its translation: CASSRVWGNSPLHF.

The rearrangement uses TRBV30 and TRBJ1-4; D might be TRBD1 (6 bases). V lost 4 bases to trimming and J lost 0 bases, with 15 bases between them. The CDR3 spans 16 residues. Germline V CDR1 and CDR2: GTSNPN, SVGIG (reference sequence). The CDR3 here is CAWTVGGVATNEKLFF. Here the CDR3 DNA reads TGTGCCTGGACCGTAGGGGGGGTTGCAACTAATGAAAAACTGTTTTTT.

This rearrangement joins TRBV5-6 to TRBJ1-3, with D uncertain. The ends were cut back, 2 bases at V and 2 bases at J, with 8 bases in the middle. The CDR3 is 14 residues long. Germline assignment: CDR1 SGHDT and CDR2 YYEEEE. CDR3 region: CASSLGGTGNTIYF. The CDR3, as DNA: TGTGCCAGCAGCTTAGGAGGGACTGGAAACACCATATATTTT.

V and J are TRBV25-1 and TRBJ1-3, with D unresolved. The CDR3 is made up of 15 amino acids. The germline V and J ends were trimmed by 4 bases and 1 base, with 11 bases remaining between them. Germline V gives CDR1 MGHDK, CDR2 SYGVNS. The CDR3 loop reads CASSGFGRSGNTIYF. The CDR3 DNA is TGTGCCAGCAGTGGCTTTGGGCGATCTGGAAACACCATATATTTT.

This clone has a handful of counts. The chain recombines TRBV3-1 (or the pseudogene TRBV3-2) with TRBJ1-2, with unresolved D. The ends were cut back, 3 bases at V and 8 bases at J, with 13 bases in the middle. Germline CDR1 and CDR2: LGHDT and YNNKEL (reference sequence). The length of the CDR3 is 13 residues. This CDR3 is CASSHATAGGYTF. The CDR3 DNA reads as TGTGCCAGCAGCCACGCAACCGCGGGGGGCTACACCTTC.